This TCR beta chain was recovered during a study of regulatory T cells in long-lasting Graves disease. Study-level results: Whereas new patients shared about a thousand public clonotypes, persistent patients shared more, at about 3,000.

Arm-PCR of CDR3 regions and iRepertoire HTBI primers were the basis on which TCR beta libraries were built. TCRdb analysed the multiplex PCR reads with MiXCR anew, one entry per CDR3 protein. The repertoire holds some 350,000 distinct CDR3 sequences, with 15% to 20% as singletons. Concerning this clonotype itself: No antigen is known for it.

The time point here: newly diagnosed GD, antithyroid drugs for less than 3 months. Preparation of the TCR library used RNA extracted from PBMCs. Germline V lookup: CDR1 MDHEN, CDR2 SYDVKM. This CDR3 has 18 amino acids. J was trimmed by 0 bases and V by 4 bases; bases with no gene match: 8. A further study also used this sample, focusing on T cells in Graves' hyperthyroidism and ophthalmopathy. This second study says: Patients aged 18 to 65 had newly diagnosed hyperthyroidism that had lasted under 2 months. During a first-round RT-PCR of the TCR CDR3, the HTBI primer set was used.

The chain couples TRBV28 to TRBJ2-1; 11 bases align to TRBD2. The sample consisted of peripheral blood mononuclear cells (PBMCs), taken at new diagnosis, from a patient treated with antithyroid drugs. This sequence was found in a woman younger than 35 with Graves disease. For the CDR3, the DNA is TGTGCCAGCAGTTCGTTACTAGCGGGGGACAGCTCCTACAATGAGCAGTTCTTC. Its translation is CASSSLLAGDSSYNEQFF.